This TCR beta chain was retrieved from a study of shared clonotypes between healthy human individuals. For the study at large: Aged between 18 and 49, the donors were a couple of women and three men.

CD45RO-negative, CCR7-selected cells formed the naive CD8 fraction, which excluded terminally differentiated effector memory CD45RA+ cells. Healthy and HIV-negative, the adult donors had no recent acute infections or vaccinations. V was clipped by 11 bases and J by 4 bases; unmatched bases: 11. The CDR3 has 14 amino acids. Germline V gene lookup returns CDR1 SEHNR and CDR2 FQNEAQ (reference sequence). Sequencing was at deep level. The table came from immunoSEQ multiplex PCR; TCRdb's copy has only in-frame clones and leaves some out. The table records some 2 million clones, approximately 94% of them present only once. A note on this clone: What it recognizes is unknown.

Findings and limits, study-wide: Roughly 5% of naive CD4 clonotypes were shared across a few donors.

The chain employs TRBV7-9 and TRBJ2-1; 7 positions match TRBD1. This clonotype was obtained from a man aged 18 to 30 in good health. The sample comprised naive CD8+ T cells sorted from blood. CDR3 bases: TGTGCCGCGGACGACAGGGACACGTACAATGAGCAGTTCTTC. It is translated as CAADDRDTYNEQFF.